The clone carrying this TCR beta chain was counted only a few times. Antigen: not known. TCR alpha and beta CDR3 regions were amplified from RNA using iRepertoire nested multiplex PCR. For one-step reverse transcription and amplification, about 85-400 ng of tissue mRNA or PBMC total RNA was used. A single record per CDR3 protein comes from TCRdb applying MiXCR to the multiplex PCR reads. The sample includes approximately 130,000 distinct CDR3 sequences, 24% seen only once; the top ten take around 28%. The data derive from a study of glioma-infiltrating T cells. General observations from the study: CDR3 overlap between tissue and blood was very small. Tissue-blood divergence was below expectation in non-neoplastic patients, above in gliomas.

CDR1 SGHRS and CDR2 YFSETQ come from the germline V gene. V was trimmed by 5 bases and J by 7 bases, leaving 16 bases between them. The length of the CDR3 is 14 residues. The chain couples TRBV5-1 to TRBJ1-5; D is possibly TRBD1 (5 bases). The receptor was derived from a human donor with low-grade glioma or glioblastoma, undergoing nonglioma brain surgery, or in good health (not recorded which). The sequenced material came from glioma tissue, nonneoplastic brain tissue, or PBMCs (not recorded which). CDR3 in amino acids: CASRGQRGGQPQHF. The CDR3 nucleotides are TGCGCCAGCAGGGGGCAGAGGGGTGGGCAGCCCCAGCATTTT.